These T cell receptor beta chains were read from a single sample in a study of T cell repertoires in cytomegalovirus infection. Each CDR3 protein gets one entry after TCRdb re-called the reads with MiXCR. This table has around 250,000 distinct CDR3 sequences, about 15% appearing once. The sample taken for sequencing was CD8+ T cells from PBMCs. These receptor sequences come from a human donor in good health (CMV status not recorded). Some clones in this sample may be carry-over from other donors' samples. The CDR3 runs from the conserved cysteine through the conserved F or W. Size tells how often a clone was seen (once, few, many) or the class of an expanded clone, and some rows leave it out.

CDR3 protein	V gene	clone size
CASSGIRTGDTQYF	TRBV2	many
CASSQEVGAAYNEQFF	TRBV4-2	-
CASSLAGGYSYNEQFF	TRBV5-6	-
CSVASQGFNTGELFF	TRBV29-1	few
CASSQATGDNEKLFF	TRBV7-9	many
CASSETWGGTYEQYF	TRBV2	-
CASSWGSGASYEQYF	TRBV7-2	many
CASSLTQNTGELFF	TRBV12-3/TRBV12-4	few
CASSFRFWTGELFF	TRBV27	-
CASSFLPTGGANGYTF	TRBV13	few
CSARVLGTPDNEQFF	TRBV20-1	few
CASSPRWGGEETQYF	TRBV5-1	few
CSVSGHGPNYGYTF	TRBV29-1	-
CSVEAVSRASYNEQFF	TRBV29-1	many
CASSPGSRPQHF	TRBV28	many
CASSQRAGGMYTQYF	TRBV28	many
CASSQDVPTSSYNEQFF	TRBV4-3	many
CASSPMIPPYEQYF	TRBV6-5	few
CASSPGTDRATEAFF	TRBV5-1	few
CSARLGDGGEQFF	TRBV20-1	few
CATSRDRGRSNQPQHF	TRBV15	many
CASSQGGQYYGYTF	TRBV4-2	few
CASSHELGGTGNTIYF	TRBV5-1	few
CASSYSTGAHRGTNEKLFF	TRBV6-5	many
CASSFAPTSTDTQYF	TRBV11-3	many
CASRGGDSNQPQHF	TRBV28	-
CASTSSGGYQETQYF	TRBV6-1	-
CASSPGATYNEQFF	TRBV4-3	many
CSVEERGGAYNEQFF	TRBV29-1	few
CSVSGGPYNEQFF	TRBV29-1	few
CASSQPRGAYTEAFF	TRBV7-2	-
CASLGGPYGYTF	TRBV6-2/TRBV6-3	many
CSARGHEQYF	TRBV20-1	-
CASSERASGGPSSYEQYF	TRBV6-1	few
CASSYPGLANEQYF	TRBV6-6	few
CASSQDRAPGYEQYF	TRBV4-2	-
CASSLGYATNEKLFF	TRBV11-2	many
CASSLLPSEGPQHF	TRBV28	many
CSARDRAGSSYEQYF	TRBV20-1	few
CASSRTGGWGYTF	TRBV6-1	many
CAISGISSYNEQFF	TRBV10-3	once
CASSFSPRGPGEAFF	TRBV27	few
CASSPRRGYQETQYF	TRBV7-2	-
CSATGILSSVYTF	TRBV20-1	-
CASSHTGALTGELFF	TRBV6-6	-
CASSLAPKGTYEQYF	TRBV5-6	-
CASSLAGAAGEQYF	TRBV11-3	many
CATLVSGTDTQYF	TRBV10-3	-
CASSSGQADAGNTIYF	TRBV7-9	few
CASSIVHRGTEAFF	TRBV19	-
CASSNPRRGYGYTF	TRBV28	few
CASSLQDREQFF	TRBV13	-
CASSLAPTTTGENIQYF	TRBV7-3	many